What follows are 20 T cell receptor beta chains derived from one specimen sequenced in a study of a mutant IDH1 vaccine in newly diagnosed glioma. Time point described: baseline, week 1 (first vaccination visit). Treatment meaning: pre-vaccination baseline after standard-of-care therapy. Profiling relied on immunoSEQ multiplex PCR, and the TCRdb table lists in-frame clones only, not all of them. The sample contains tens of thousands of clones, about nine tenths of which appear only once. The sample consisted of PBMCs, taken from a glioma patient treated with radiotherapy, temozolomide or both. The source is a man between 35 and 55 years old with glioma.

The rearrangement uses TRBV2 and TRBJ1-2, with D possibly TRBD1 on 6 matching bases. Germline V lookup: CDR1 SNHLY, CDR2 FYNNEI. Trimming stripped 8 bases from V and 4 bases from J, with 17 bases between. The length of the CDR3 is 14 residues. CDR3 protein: CASVGQIGAYGYTF. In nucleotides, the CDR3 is TGTGCCAGCGTGGGACAAATCGGTGCCTATGGCTACACCTTC.

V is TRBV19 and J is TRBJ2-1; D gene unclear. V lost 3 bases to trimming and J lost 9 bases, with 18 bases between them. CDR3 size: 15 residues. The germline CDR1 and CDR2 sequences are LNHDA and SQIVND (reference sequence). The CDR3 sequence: CASSMNANSLFEQFF. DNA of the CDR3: TGTGCCAGTAGTATGAATGCGAACAGTCTTTTTGAGCAGTTCTTC.

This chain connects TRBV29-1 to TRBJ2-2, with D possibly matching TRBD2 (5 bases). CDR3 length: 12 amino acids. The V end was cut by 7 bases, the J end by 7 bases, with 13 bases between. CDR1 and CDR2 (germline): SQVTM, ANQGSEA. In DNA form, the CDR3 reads TGCAGCGCTCCGGAGGACGACGGGGAGCTGTTTTTT. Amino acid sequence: CSAPEDDGELFF.

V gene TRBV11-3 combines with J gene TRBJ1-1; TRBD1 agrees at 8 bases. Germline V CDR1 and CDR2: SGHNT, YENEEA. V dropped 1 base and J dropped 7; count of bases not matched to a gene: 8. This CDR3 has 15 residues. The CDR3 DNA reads TGTGCCAGCAGCTTAGGGGCAGGGGGCGGATTTGAAGCTTTCTTT. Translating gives CASSLGAGGGFEAFF.

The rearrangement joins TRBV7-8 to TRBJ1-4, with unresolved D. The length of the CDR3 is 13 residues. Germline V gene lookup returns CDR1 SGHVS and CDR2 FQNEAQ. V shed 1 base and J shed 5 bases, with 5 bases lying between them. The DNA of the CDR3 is TGTGCCAGCAGCTTAGTTGGGAATGAAAAACTGTTTTTT. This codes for CASSLVGNEKLFF.

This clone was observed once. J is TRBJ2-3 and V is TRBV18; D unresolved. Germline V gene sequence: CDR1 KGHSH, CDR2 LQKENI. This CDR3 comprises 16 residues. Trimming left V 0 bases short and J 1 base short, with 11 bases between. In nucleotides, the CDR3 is TGTGCCAGCTCACCACCGTCGGCCGCTGGCACAGATACGCAGTATTTT. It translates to CASSPPSAAGTDTQYF.

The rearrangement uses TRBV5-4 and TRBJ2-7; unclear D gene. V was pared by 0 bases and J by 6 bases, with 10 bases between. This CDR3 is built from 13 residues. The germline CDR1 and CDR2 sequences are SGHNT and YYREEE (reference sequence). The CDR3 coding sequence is TGTGCCAGCAGCTTGGTAGGTCGCAGCGAGCAGTACTTC. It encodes CASSLVGRSEQYF.

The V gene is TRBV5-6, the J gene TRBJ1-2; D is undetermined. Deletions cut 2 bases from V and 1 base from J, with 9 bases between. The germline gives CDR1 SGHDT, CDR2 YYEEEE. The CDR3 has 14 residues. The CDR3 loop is CASSLGRVNYGYTF. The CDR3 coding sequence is TGTGCCAGCAGCTTAGGGAGGGTTAACTATGGCTACACCTTC. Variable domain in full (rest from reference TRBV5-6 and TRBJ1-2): DAGVTQSPTHLIKTRGQQVTLRCSPKSGHDTVSWYQQALGQGPQFIFQYYEEEERQRGNFPDRFSGHQFPNYSSELNVNALLLGDSALYLCASSLGRVNYGYTFGSGTRLTVV.

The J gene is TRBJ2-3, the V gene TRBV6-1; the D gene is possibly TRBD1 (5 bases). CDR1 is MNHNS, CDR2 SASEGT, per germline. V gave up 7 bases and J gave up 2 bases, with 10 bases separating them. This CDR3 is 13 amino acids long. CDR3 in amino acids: CASTRQSTDTQYF. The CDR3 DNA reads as TGTGCCAGCACCCGACAGTCCACAGATACGCAGTATTTT.

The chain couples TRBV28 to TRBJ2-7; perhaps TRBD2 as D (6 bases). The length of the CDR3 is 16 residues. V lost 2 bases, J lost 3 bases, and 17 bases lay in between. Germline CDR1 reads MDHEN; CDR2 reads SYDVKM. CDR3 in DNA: TGTGCCAGCAGTTTAGTGGGCGGAGGGAATAACTACGAGCAGTACTTC. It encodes CASSLVGGGNNYEQYF.

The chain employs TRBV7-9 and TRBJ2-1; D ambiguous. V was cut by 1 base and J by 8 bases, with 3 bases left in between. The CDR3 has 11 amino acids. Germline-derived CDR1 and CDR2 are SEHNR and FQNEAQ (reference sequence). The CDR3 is CASSLDYEQFF. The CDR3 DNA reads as TGTGCCAGCAGCTTAGACTATGAGCAGTTCTTC.

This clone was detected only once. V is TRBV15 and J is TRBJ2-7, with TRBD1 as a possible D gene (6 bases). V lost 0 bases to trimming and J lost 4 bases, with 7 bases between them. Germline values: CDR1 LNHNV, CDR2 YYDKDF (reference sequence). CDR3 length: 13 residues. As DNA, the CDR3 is TGTGCCACCAGCAGAGATACAGGGTACGAGCAGTACTTC. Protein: CATSRDTGYEQYF.

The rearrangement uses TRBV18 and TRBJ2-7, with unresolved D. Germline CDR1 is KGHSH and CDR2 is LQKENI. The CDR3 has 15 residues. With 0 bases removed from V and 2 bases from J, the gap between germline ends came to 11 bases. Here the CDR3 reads CASSPPLPTTYEQYF. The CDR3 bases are TGTGCCAGCTCACCACCGCTCCCTACCACCTACGAGCAGTACTTC.

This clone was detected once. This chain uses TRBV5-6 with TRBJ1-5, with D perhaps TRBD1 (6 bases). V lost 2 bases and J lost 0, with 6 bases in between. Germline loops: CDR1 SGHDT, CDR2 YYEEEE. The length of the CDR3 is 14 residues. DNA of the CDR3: TGTGCCAGCAGCTTAGGGGGTAGCAATCAGCCCCAGCATTTT. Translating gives CASSLGGSNQPQHF. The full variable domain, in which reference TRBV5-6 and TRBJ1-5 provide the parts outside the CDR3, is DAGVTQSPTHLIKTRGQQVTLRCSPKSGHDTVSWYQQALGQGPQFIFQYYEEEERQRGNFPDRFSGHQFPNYSSELNVNALLLGDSALYLCASSLGGSNQPQHFGDGTRLSIL.

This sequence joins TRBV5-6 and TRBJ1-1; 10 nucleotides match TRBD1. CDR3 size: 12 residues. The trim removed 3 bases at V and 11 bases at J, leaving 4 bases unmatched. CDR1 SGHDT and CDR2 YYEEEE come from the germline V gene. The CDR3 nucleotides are TGTGCCAGCAGCTCGACAGGGGGCGCGGCTTTCTTT. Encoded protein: CASSSTGGAAFF.

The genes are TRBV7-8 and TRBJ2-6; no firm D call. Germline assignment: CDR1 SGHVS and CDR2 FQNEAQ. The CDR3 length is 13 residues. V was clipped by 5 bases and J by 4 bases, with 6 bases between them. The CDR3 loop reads CASSLTGANVLTF. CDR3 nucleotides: TGTGCCAGCAGCCTGACAGGGGCCAACGTCCTGACTTTC. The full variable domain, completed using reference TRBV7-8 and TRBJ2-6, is GAGVSQSPRYKVAKRGQDVALRCDPISGHVSLFWYQQALGQGPEFLTYFQNEAQLDKSGLPSDRFFAERPEGSVSTLKIQRTQQEDSAVYLCASSLTGANVLTFGAGSRLTVL.

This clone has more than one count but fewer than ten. In DNA form, the CDR3 reads TGTGCCAGCCGACATGACAGGACCTACGAGCAGTACTTC. It yields the protein CASRHDRTYEQYF. This chain connects TRBV14 to TRBJ2-7, with D maybe TRBD1 (6 bases). V was trimmed by 8 bases and J by 2 bases, leaving 13 bases between them. Germline CDR1 SGHDN, CDR2 FVKESK. The CDR3 runs to 13 residues. The whole variable domain, remainder taken from reference TRBV14 and TRBJ2-7, is EAGVTQFPSHSVIEKGQTVTLRCDPISGHDNLYWYRRVMGKEIKFLLHFVKESKQDESGMPNNRFLAERTGGTYSTLKVQPAELEDSGVYFCASRHDRTYEQYFGPGTRLTVT.

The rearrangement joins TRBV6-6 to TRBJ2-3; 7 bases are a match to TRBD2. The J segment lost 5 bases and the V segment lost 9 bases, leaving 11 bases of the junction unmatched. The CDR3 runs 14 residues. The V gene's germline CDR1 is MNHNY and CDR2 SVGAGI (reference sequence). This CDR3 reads CASSSGARRDTQYF. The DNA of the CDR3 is TGTGCCAGTTCGAGCGGGGCTAGGAGAGATACGCAGTATTTT.

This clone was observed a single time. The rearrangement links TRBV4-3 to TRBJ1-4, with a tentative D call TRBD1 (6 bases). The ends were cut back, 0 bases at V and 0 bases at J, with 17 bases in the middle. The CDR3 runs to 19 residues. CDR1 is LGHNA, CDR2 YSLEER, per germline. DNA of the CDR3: TGCGCCAGCAGCCAAGAATTGGTGTCCACAGGGTCAACTAATGAAAAACTGTTTTTT. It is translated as CASSQELVSTGSTNEKLFF.

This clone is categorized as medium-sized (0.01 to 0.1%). The chain's CDR3 is CASSITANTEAFF. Here the CDR3 DNA reads TGTGCCAGTAGTATTACAGCGAACACTGAAGCTTTCTTT. V gene TRBV19 combines with J gene TRBJ1-1; D not certain. Germline V CDR1 and CDR2: LNHDA, SQIVND (reference sequence). The CDR3 has 13 amino acids. The V and J ends lost 3 bases and 1 base respectively, with 6 bases between them.